This TCR beta chain stems from a study of T cells expressing NK-cell markers. Across the study: It was sorted CD3+CD56-NKG2C+, CD3+CD56+NKG2C- and CD3+CD56+NKG2C+ T cells that provided the TCR beta repertoires.

This CDR3 has 14 amino acids. The germline CDR1 and CDR2 sequences are SEHNR and FQNEAQ (reference sequence). TCR beta cDNA was generated via 5'RACE template switching incorporating UMIs. Using the 5' RACE reads, TCRdb records one entry per CDR3 protein without DNA. This sample contains 350,000 to 450,000 distinct CDR3 sequences. Details on this clonotype: Its antigen is not identified.

Study-level results: CD8+ T cells in roughly six donors included dominant NKG2C+ clonotypes at about 1.0-8%.

The sequencing input was blood T cells: a sorted CD56 or NKG2C T cell subset, CD4+ or CD8+ T cells, or bulk PBMC T cells (not recorded which). The TCR sequence derives from a man aged 18-69 years in good health. The chain is built from TRBV7-9 and TRBJ2-7; TCRdb's D call of TRBD2 is untestable without DNA. CDR3 loop: CASSLNGAGDEQYF.